This TCR beta chain is drawn from a study of T-cell memory formation after mild COVID-19. The CDR3 length is 14 residues. V was clipped by 7 bases and J by 2 bases, with 18 bases between them. Germline CDR1 is DFQATT and CDR2 is SNEGSKA (reference sequence). Using its own MiXCR run on the 5' RACE reads, TCRdb lists one record per CDR3 protein. The sample carries hundreds of thousands of distinct CDR3 sequences, about 20% recorded once. Sequenced material: PBMCs or a T cell subset sorted from them (not recorded which). J is TRBJ2-7 and V is TRBV20-1; maybe TRBD2 (5 bases). This receptor was obtained from an adult woman who had mild COVID-19 (a few samples of this study predate the infection). Cell type and time point are not known. CDR3 region: CSVSEEAGAYEQYF. Here the CDR3 DNA reads TGCAGTGTTAGTGAGGAGGCTGGGGCCTACGAGCAGTACTTC.